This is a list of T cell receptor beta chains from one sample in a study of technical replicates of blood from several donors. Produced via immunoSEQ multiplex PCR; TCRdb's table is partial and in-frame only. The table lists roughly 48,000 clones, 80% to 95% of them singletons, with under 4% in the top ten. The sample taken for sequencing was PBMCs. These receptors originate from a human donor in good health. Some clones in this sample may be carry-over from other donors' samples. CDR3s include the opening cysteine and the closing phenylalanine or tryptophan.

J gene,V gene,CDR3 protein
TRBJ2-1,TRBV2,CASKGRLAGSYNEQFF
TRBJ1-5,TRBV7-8,CASSLVDRGLGQPQHF
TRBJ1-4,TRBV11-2,CASSPGGLVTNEKLFF
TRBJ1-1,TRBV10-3,CASIRENTEAFF
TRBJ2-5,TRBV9,CASSPEVSVARETQYF
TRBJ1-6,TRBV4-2,CASSQDRNRGGSPLHF
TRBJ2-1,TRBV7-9,CASSKESGGWFITYNEQFF
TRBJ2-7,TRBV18,CASSPSGQGAREQYF
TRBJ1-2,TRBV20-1,CSASLQYGYTF
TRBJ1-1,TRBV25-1,CASKGRGFEAFF
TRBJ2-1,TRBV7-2,CASSHGQGAGNEQFF
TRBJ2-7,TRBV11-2,CASSGSGEQYF
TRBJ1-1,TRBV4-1,CASSQLGAGETEAFF
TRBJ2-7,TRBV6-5,CASSIDRGGYEQYF
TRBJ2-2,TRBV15,CATSRQGANTGELFF
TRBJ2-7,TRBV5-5,CASSSLDRALGEQYF
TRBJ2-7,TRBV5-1,CASSRTGGSYEQYF
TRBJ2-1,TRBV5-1,CASSFSGSYNEQFF
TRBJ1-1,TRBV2,CASIAGAFTEAFF
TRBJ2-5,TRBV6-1,CASRVAGGQETQYF
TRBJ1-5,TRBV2,CASGRGGARNQPQHF
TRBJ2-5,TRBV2,CASGPRVETQYF
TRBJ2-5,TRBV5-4,CASSWRGQGTETQYF
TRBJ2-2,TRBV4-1,CASSQDNRINTGELFF
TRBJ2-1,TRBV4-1,CASSRLAREVRNEQFF
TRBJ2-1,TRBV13,CASSLEGGESYNEQFF
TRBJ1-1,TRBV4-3,CASSQGEERNTEAFF
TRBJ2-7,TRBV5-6,CASSIGLYTYEQYF
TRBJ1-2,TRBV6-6,CASSLRDTAYGYTF
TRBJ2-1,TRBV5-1,CASRESGGDYNEQFF
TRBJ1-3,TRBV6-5,CASSMTRSSGNTIYF
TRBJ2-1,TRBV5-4,CASSYATVFTYNEQFF
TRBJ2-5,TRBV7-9,CASSFQREETQYF
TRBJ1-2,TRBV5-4,CASSRGAGQLNYGYTF
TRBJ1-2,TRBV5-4,CASSLSPGQGAANYGYTF
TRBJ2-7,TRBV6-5,CASSYSSQSREQYF
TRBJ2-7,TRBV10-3,CAIGLAGGTYEQYF
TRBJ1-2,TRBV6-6,CASSYQDRVVYGYTF
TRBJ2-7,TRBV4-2,CASSKYRDYEQYF
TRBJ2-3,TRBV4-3,CASSPRETITDTQYF
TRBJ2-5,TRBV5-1,CASSSYQETQYF
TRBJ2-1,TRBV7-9,CASSEDYNEQFF
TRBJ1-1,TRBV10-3,CAISTGPGTEAFF
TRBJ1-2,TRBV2,CASSRTGTNYGYTF
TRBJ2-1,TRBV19,CASSTRGTGDVQFF
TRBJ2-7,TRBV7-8,CASSLDRQGDFEQYF
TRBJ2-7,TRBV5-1,CASSIGTGSSYEQYF
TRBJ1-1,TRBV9,CASSVGVRVVTEAFF
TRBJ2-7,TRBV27,CASSRQGAVYEQYF
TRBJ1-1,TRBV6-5,CASRPGGYTEAFF
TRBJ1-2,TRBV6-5,CASSPDRSNYGYTF
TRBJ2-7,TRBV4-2,CASSPSYRRETTYEQYF
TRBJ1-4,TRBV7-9,CASSSGLGGATNEKLFF
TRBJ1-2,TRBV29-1,CSAPEVRGYTF
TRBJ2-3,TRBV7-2,CASSLPPRTDTQYF
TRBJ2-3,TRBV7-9,CASSLLGTDTQYF
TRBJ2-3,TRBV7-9,CASSLGQGYDTQYF
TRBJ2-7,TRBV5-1,CASSGTRDTGYHEQYF